Sequencing of this T cell receptor beta chain was carried out in a study of shared clonotypes between healthy human individuals. V shed 7 bases and J shed 8 bases, with 16 bases lying between them. Germline CDR1 reads MNHNS; CDR2 reads SASEGT. The length of the CDR3 is 13 residues. Healthy and HIV-negative, the adult donors had no recent acute infections or vaccinations. Nashville, Tennessee was home to all donors, each a Caucasian adult. Assay: immunoSEQ multiplex PCR; the TCRdb copy retains only in-frame clones and omits some. The profile covers about 1.1 million clones, with about four fifths appearing a single time and roughly 0.55% taken by the ten largest.

The source is a man between 18 and 35 years old in good health. Some clones in this sample may be carry-over from other donors' samples. Material for sequencing was memory CD4+ T cells from PBMCs. Subset noted: CD45RA-negative fraction. This chain connects TRBV6-1 to TRBJ2-3; a possible D gene is TRBD1 (6 bases). The CDR3 DNA sequence: TGTGCCAGCACCCTCCAGGGGCTCGGTACGCAGTATTTT. It translates to CASTLQGLGTQYF.